The 21 T cell receptor beta chains below come from one sample, sequenced in a study of OX40 agonist ivuxolimab in advanced cancers. Data came from immunoSEQ multiplex PCR; TCRdb stores just in-frame clones and leaves some out. The repertoire holds some 140,000 clones, with more than 85% as singletons. Specimen: CD4+ or CD8+ T cells sorted from blood, collected in a trial of the OX40 agonist ivuxolimab. These receptors were obtained from an adult with an advanced solid tumor such as melanoma, head and neck, liver or kidney cancer.

The rearrangement joins TRBV7-3 to TRBJ2-1; TRBD2 matches at 9 bases. Germline CDR1 SGHTA, CDR2 FQGTGA. This CDR3 contains 18 residues. J gave up 0 bases and V 5 bases, and 11 bases lay outside the gene matches. For the CDR3, the DNA is TGTGCCAGCAGCCCTCGTACGTCGACTAGCGGCTCCTACAATGAGCAGTTCTTC. Its protein product is CASSPRTSTSGSYNEQFF.

The chain employs TRBV7-2 and TRBJ1-2; 8 nucleotides align to TRBD1. The CDR3 loop spans 14 amino acids. In germline, CDR1 is SGHTA, CDR2 FQGNSA. Unmatched junction bases numbered 4, after V lost 1 base and J lost 6 bases. The CDR3 reads CASSLEAGGHGYTF. Here the CDR3 DNA reads TGTGCCAGCAGCTTAGAGGCAGGGGGCCATGGCTACACCTTC.

V is TRBV29-1 and J is TRBJ1-1; no firm D call. V lost 4 bases and J lost 4, with 7 bases in between. Germline V gene lookup returns CDR1 SQVTM and CDR2 ANQGSEA. The CDR3 extends over 11 amino acids. CDR3 sequence (DNA): TGCAGCGTTGTGGAGAGCACTGAAGCTTTCTTT. This encodes CSVVESTEAFF.

The chain carries TRBV11-2 and TRBJ1-1; D is undetermined. The germline V and J ends were trimmed by 5 bases and 11 bases, with 3 bases remaining between them. CDR3 length equals 8 residues. Germline V gene sequence: CDR1 SGHAT, CDR2 FQNNGV. The CDR3 region is CASSRAFF. The DNA for the CDR3 is TGTGCCAGCAGCCGGGCTTTCTTT.

The chain uses TRBV28 and TRBJ1-5; D unresolved. CDR1 is MDHEN and CDR2 is SYDVKM in the germline V gene. The CDR3 sequence is 17 residues long. V gave up 5 bases and J gave up 1 base, with 18 bases separating them. The CDR3 DNA reads TGTGCCAGCAGTAGGACCACCAAGTGGGCGAGCAATCAGCCCCAGCATTTT. Translated: CASSRTTKWASNQPQHF.

This chain joins TRBV7-2 and TRBJ2-2, with TRBD1 matching over 8 bases. CDR1 and CDR2 (germline): SGHTA, FQGNSA. The CDR3 runs to 15 residues. J was trimmed by 6 bases and V by 5 bases; bases with no gene match: 8. The CDR3 here is CASSLGQGRAGELFF. As DNA, the CDR3 is TGTGCCAGCAGCCTCGGACAGGGTAGGGCCGGGGAGCTGTTTTTT.

The chain has TRBV7-2 and TRBJ2-1; 7 bases are shared with TRBD1. V shed 5 bases, J shed 4 bases, and the junction held 8 bases outside the gene matches. Germline-derived CDR1 and CDR2 are SGHTA and FQGNSA. This CDR3 is built from 15 residues. CDR3 coding DNA: TGTGCCAGCAGCCCAGGACAGGAAACTTACAATGAGCAGTTCTTC. Translation: CASSPGQETYNEQFF.

The chain employs TRBV7-7 and TRBJ2-3; 7 nucleotides align to TRBD1. Trimming cost V 3 bases and J 12 bases; bases outside gene matches: 18. Germline loops: CDR1 SSHAT, CDR2 FNYEAQ (reference sequence). The CDR3 totals 16 residues. The CDR3 protein is CASSLVPGQKGASQYF. The CDR3 region has the DNA TGTGCCAGCAGCTTGGTTCCCGGACAGAAGGGGGCATCCCAGTATTTT.

The chain couples TRBV28 to TRBJ2-7, with D possibly being TRBD2 (7 bases). The CDR3 runs 15 residues. From germline, CDR1 is MDHEN and CDR2 SYDVKM. The ends were cut back, 5 bases at V and 7 bases at J, with 21 bases in the middle. The chain's CDR3 is CASSHRGAGPEEQYF. CDR3 DNA: TGTGCCAGCAGTCACCGGGGGGCCGGACCTGAAGAGCAGTACTTC.

The table lists this clone with a count of one. The chain joins TRBV11-2 to TRBJ2-2, with 10 bases aligning to TRBD2. This CDR3 is 16 amino acids long. The germline CDR1 and CDR2 sequences are SGHAT and FQNNGV. Trimming cost V 5 bases and J 2 bases; bases outside gene matches: 5. The CDR3 DNA follows: TGTGCCAGCAGCCTCCGACTAGCGGGCAACACCGGGGAGCTGTTTTTT. Translation: CASSLRLAGNTGELFF.

The V gene is TRBV7-9, the J gene TRBJ1-2; 8 bases match TRBD1. J gave up 5 bases and V 4 bases, and 9 bases lay outside the gene matches. There are 15 residues in the CDR3. Germline lookup yields CDR1 SEHNR and CDR2 FQNEAQ (reference sequence). The CDR3 region has the DNA TGTGCCAGCAGCTATGGGACAGGAATTGATTATGGCTACACCTTC. Translating gives CASSYGTGIDYGYTF. The full variable domain, with the rest looked up from reference TRBV7-9 and TRBJ1-2, is DTGVSQNPRHKITKRGQNVTFRCDPISEHNRLYWYRQTLGQGPEFLTYFQNEAQLEKSRLLSDRFSAERPKGSFSTLEIQRTEQGDSAMYLCASSYGTGIDYGYTFGSGTRLTVV.

Points on this clone: The sample has other DNA sequences that encode this CDR3 too. The chain recombines TRBV6-5 with TRBJ1-1, with no clear D. The V and J ends lost 2 bases and 5 bases respectively, with 12 bases between them. The CDR3 sequence is 14 residues long. Looked up from germline, CDR1 is MNHEY and CDR2 is SVGAGI. The CDR3 nucleotides read TGTGCCAGCAGTTACGGCGGTGGTCGGACTGAAGCTTTCTTT. Protein sequence: CASSYGGGRTEAFF.

V gene TRBV28 combines with J gene TRBJ2-7, with unresolved D. CDR3 length: 12 residues. Looked up from germline, CDR1 is MDHEN and CDR2 is SYDVKM. Trimming took 3 bases from V and 5 from J, leaving 8 bases between them. CDR3 bases: TGTGCCAGCAGTTTTTCCGCCCACGAGCAGTACTTC. It translates to CASSFSAHEQYF.

The chain carries TRBV6-6 and TRBJ1-1; the D is unclear. Germline-derived CDR1 and CDR2 are MNHNY and SVGAGI (reference sequence). This CDR3 has 14 amino acids. Trimming pared 2 bases from V and 11 bases from J, leaving 18 bases between. In DNA form, the CDR3 reads TGTGCCAGCAGTTACCTATCCGGGTCCGGATCGGCTTTCTTT. Translation gives CASSYLSGSGSAFF.

The genes are TRBV5-4 and TRBJ2-1; 8 nucleotides align to TRBD2. With V trimmed by 5 bases and J by 0 bases, 7 bases remained unmatched. The CDR3 runs 16 residues. Germline CDR1 SGHNT, CDR2 YYREEE (reference sequence). The CDR3, as DNA: TGTGCCAGCAGACCGACTAGCGTCAGCTCCTACAATGAGCAGTTCTTC. Its translation: CASRPTSVSSYNEQFF.

The rearrangement joins TRBV5-1 to TRBJ2-5; TRBD2 is a possible D gene (6 bases). The CDR3 runs to 17 residues. V lost 4 bases to trimming and J lost 1 base, with 20 bases between them. Germline CDR1 reads SGHRS; CDR2 reads YFSETQ. CDR3 nucleotides: TGCGCCAGCAGCGGCACGCGGGGAACCCCTACCCAAGAGACCCAGTACTTC. Translation gives CASSGTRGTPTQETQYF.

The chain links TRBV19 to TRBJ1-5; 8 nucleotides match TRBD1. V was clipped by 8 bases and J by 6 bases; unmatched bases: 9. Germline CDR1 reads LNHDA; CDR2 reads SQIVND (reference sequence). The CDR3 consists of 14 residues. CDR3 residues: CASGLTGVPQPQHF. The CDR3 DNA reads as TGTGCCAGTGGGCTGACAGGGGTCCCTCAGCCCCAGCATTTT.

The J gene is TRBJ1-3, the V gene TRBV5-4, with D unclear. The V end lost 0 bases, the J end lost 2 bases, and 12 bases lay between the germline ends. Germline V gene sequence: CDR1 SGHNT, CDR2 YYREEE (reference sequence). This CDR3 has 16 amino acids. The CDR3 DNA is TGTGCCAGCAGCTTGGGTCAGGCCCCCACTGGAAACACCATATATTTT. Protein: CASSLGQAPTGNTIYF.

The chain uses TRBV6-5 and TRBJ2-2; tentative D call: TRBD1 (6 bases). Germline assignment: CDR1 MNHEY and CDR2 SVGAGI. CDR3 length: 16 amino acids. The V end lost 2 bases, the J end lost 6 bases, and 16 bases lay between the germline ends. Here the CDR3 reads CASSYRGRGSPGELFF. CDR3 DNA sequence: TGTGCCAGCAGTTACCGCGGCAGGGGCTCGCCCGGGGAGCTGTTTTTT.

The V gene is TRBV27, the J gene TRBJ2-1; 14 nucleotides align to TRBD2. V trimming: 3 bases; J trimming: 9 bases; junction bases outside the gene matches: 13. Germline loops: CDR1 MNHEY, CDR2 SMNVEV (reference sequence). The CDR3 contains 18 residues. CDR3 in amino acids: CASSFRTSGRKLGGEQFF. In nucleotides, the CDR3 is TGTGCCAGCAGTTTCCGGACTAGCGGGAGGAAATTGGGGGGTGAGCAGTTCTTC.

Here the CDR3 DNA reads TGTGCCAGCAGTTTTCCGGGGGGCTATGGCTACACCTTC. Amino acids: CASSFPGGYGYTF. J is TRBJ1-2 and V is TRBV28; D may be TRBD1 (5 bases). This CDR3 region has 13 residues. Per germline, CDR1 MDHEN and CDR2 SYDVKM. V was clipped by 3 bases and J by 4 bases, with 9 bases between them.